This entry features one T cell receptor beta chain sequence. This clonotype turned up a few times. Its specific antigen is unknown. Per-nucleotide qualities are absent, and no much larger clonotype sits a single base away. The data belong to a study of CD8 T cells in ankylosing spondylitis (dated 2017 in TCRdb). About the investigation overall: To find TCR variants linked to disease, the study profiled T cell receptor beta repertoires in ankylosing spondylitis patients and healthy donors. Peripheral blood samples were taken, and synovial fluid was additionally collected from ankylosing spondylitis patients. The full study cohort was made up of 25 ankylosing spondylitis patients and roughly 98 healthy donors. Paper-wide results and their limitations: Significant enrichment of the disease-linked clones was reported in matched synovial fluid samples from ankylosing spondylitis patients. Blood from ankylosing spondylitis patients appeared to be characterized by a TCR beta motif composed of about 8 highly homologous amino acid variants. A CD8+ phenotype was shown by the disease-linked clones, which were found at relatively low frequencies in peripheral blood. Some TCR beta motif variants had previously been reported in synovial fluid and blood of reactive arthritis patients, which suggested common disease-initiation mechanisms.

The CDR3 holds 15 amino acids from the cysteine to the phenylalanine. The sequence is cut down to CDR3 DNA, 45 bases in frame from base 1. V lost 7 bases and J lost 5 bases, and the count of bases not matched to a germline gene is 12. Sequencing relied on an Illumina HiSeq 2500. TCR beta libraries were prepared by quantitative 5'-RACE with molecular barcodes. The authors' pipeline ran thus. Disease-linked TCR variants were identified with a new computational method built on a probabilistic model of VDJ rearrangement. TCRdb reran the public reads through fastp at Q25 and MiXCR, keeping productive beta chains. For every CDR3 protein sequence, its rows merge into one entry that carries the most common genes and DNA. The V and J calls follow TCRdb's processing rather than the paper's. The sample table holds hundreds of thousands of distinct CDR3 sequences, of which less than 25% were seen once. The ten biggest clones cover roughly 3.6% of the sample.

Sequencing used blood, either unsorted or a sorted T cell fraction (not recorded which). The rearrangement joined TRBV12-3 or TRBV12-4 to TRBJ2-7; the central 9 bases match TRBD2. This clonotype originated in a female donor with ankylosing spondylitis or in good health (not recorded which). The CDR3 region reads CASTILAGGVNEQYF. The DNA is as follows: TGTGCCAGCACCATACTAGCGGGTGGGGTTAACGAGCAGTACTTC.